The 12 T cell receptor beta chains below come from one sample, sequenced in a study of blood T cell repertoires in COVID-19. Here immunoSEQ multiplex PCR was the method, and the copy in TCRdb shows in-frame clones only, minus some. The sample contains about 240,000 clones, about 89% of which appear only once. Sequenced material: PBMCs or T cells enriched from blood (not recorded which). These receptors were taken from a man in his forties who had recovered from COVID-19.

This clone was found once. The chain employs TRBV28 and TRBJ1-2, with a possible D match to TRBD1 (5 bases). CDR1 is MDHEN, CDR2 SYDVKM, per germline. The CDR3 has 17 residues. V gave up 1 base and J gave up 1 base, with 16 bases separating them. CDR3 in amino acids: CASSLSQGWGYNYGYTF. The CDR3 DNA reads TGTGCCAGCAGTTTATCTCAGGGTTGGGGATATAACTATGGCTACACCTTC.

CDR3 bases: TGTGCCAGCATCACCGGGACAGGGGGTTACGAGCAGTACTTC. Translation gives CASITGTGGYEQYF. The chain uses TRBV28 and TRBJ2-7, with 11 bases that match TRBD1. J lost 4 bases, V lost 7 bases, and 6 bases had no gene match. Looked up from germline, CDR1 is MDHEN and CDR2 is SYDVKM. This CDR3 has 14 amino acids.

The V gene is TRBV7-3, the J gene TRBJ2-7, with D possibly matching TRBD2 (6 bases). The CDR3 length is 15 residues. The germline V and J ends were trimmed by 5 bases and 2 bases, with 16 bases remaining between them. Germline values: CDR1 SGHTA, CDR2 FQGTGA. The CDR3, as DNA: TGTGCCAGCAGCCAAAGGGGTAGCGGACCCTACGAGCAGTACTTC. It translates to CASSQRGSGPYEQYF.

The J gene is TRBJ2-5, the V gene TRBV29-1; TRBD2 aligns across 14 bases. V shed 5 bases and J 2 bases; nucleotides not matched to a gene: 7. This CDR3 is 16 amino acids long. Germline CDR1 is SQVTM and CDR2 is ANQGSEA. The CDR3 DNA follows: TGCAGCGTTCCACCGGGACTAGCGGGAGTACAAGAGACCCAGTACTTC. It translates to CSVPPGLAGVQETQYF. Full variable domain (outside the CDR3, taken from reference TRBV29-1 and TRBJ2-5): SAVISQKPSRDICQRGTSLTIQCQVDSQVTMMFWYRQQPGQSLTLIATANQGSEATYESGFVIDKFPISRPNLTFSTLTVSNMSPEDSSIYLCSVPPGLAGVQETQYFGPGTRLLVL.

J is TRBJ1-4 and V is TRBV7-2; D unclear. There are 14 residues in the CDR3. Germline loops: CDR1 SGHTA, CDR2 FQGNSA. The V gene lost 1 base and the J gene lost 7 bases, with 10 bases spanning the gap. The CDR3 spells CASSLDANGEKLFF. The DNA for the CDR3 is TGTGCCAGCAGCTTAGACGCCAACGGTGAAAAACTGTTTTTT.

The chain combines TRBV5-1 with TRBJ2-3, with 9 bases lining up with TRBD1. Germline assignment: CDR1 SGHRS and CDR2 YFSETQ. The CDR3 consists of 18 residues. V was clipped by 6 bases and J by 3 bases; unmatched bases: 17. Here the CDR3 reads CASTFSGGQGQRTDTQYF. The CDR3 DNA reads TGCGCCAGCACTTTCAGTGGGGGACAGGGCCAAAGAACAGATACGCAGTATTTT.

The CDR3 DNA sequence: TGTGCCAGCAGCAAGCCCGGGACAGGGCTCACTGAAGCTTTCTTT. This encodes CASSKPGTGLTEAFF. The chain uses TRBV11-2 and TRBJ1-1; 9 nucleotides align to TRBD1. The trim removed 5 bases at V and 4 bases at J, leaving 8 bases unmatched. This CDR3 region has 15 residues. Germline CDR1 reads SGHAT; CDR2 reads FQNNGV.

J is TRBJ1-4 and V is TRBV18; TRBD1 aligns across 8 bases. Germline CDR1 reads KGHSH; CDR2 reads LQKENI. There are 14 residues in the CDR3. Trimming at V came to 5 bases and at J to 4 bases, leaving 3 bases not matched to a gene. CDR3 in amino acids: CASSSGQVNEKLFF. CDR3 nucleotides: TGTGCCAGCTCATCGGGACAGGTTAATGAAAAACTGTTTTTT. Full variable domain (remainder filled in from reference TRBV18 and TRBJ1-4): NAGVMQNPRHLVRRRGQEARLRCSPMKGHSHVYWYRQLPEEGLKFMVYLQKENIIDESGMPKERFSAEFPKEGPSILRIQQVVRGDSAAYFCASSSGQVNEKLFFGSGTQLSVL.

CDR3 in amino acids: CASSHGTGVPAQHF. As DNA, the CDR3 is TGCGCCAGCAGTCACGGGACAGGGGTTCCAGCCCAGCATTTT. The V call is TRBV23-1, the J call TRBJ1-5, with 10 bases matching TRBD1. TRBV23-1 is classed as an ORF, of uncertain function. The CDR3 has 14 amino acids. Trimming removed 3 bases from V and 11 bases from J; junction bases left unmatched: 7.

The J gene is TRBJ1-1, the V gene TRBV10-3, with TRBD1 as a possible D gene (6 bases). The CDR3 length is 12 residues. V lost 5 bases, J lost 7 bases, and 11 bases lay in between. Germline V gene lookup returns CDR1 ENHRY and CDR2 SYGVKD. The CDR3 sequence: CAISSGQIEAFF. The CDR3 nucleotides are TGTGCCATCAGTTCCGGACAGATTGAAGCTTTCTTT.

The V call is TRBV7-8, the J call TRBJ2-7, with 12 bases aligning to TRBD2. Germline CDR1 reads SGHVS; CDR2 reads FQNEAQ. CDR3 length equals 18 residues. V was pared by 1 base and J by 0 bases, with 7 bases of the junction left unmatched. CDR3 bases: TGTGCCAGCAGCTTAGAAGGGACTAGCGGGTTTTCCTCCTACGAGCAGTACTTC. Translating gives CASSLEGTSGFSSYEQYF.

This CDR3 reads CASRFHTGGKLFF. The CDR3 nucleotides read TGTGCCAGCAGATTTCATACGGGGGGGAAACTGTTTTTT. This chain links TRBV11-2 with TRBJ1-4; the D gene is possibly TRBD1 (5 bases). The V and J ends lost 6 bases and 11 bases respectively, with 16 bases between them. CDR1 and CDR2 from the germline V gene are SGHAT and FQNNGV. The CDR3 runs 13 residues.